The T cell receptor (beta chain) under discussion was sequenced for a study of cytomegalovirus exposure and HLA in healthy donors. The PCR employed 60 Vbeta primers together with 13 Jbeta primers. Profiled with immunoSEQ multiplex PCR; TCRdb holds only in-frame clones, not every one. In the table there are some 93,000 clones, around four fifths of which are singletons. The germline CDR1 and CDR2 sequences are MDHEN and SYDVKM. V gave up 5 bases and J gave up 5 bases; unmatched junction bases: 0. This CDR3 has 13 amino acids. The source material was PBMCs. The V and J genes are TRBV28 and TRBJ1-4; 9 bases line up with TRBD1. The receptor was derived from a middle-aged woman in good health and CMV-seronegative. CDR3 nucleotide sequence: TGTGCCAGCAGTACAGGGGGCAATGAAAAACTGTTTTTT. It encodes CASSTGGNEKLFF. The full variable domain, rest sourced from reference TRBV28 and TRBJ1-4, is DVKVTQSSRYLVKRTGEKVFLECVQDMDHENMFWYRQDPGLGLRLIYFSYDVKMKEKGDIPEGYSVSREKKERFSLILESASTNQTSMYLCASSTGGNEKLFFGSGTQLSVL.